The clone carrying this TCR beta chain was counted at least ten times. The V and J ends lost 7 bases and 8 bases, in that order; junction bases with no gene match: 6. Germline V gene data show CDR1 as SQVTM and CDR2 as ANQGSEA. This CDR3 has 13 amino acids. MiXCR, run by TCRdb on the RT-PCR reads, gives a single entry per CDR3 protein. Among more than 550,000 distinct CDR3 sequences, approximately 15% were seen once, and the ten largest hold roughly 3.9%. This TCR derives from a female donor in good health, serving as a healthy control. The V and J genes are TRBV29-1 and TRBJ2-3; 13 nucleotides agree with TRBD2. The sample comprised memory CD4+ T cells from blood. Written as DNA, the CDR3 is TGCAGCGGAGGGACTAGCGGGATGGGTACGCAGTATTTT. This codes for CSGGTSGMGTQYF.